The TCR beta chain under discussion was sequenced for a study of blood T cell repertoires in COVID-19. The wider study: Samples taken during acute and convalescent COVID-19 were collected in the United States, Italy and Spain. From T cells, B-cell-depleted T cells, or PBMCs came the material, which was cDNA or gDNA.

The CDR3 length is 16 residues. V shed 3 bases and J 1 base; nucleotides not matched to a gene: 10. In the original processing: Amplification from reference gene primers served as the basis for estimated nucleated cell counts. Only in-frame clones appear in the TCRdb table, and some are missing; sequencing was by immunoSEQ multiplex PCR. V, J and clone size derive from that table, while D and trimming were established from the DNA sequence. The table shows around 250,000 clones, with about four fifths occurring only once. The TCR sequence derives from a man aged 30-40 years who had recovered from COVID-19. The sample taken for sequencing was peripheral blood. The chain has TRBV5-3 and TRBJ2-7; TRBD2 matches 7 bases. Being an ORF, TRBV5-3 has a function that is uncertain. CDR3 coding DNA: TGTGCCAGAAGCTCAAAAACAGCGGGGCTATCCTACGAGCAGTACGTC. It codes for CARSSKTAGLSYEQYV.